A selection of T cell receptor beta chains follows, all from one sample in a study of vaccination effects on CD4 cells after COVID-19. No cognate antigen is known for these TCRs. The repertoire was sequenced with immunoSEQ multiplex PCR; TCRdb's copy has only in-frame clones and lacks some. The sample includes 50,000 to 75,000 clones, approximately 80% of them seen just once. The specimen was CD4+ T cells from PBMCs cultured with HCoV-229E spike peptides, collected before COVID-19 vaccination. The receptors stem from a human donor who received a COVID-19 vaccine. CDR3s include the opening cysteine and the closing phenylalanine or tryptophan. Fields, in order: J gene, V gene, clone size, D gene, CDR3 protein, CDR3 DNA. The D gene is left open where the match is weak. Clone size is given for some rows only: seen once, a few or many times, or a class if the clone is expanded.

J: TRBJ1-2; V: TRBV7-6; size: few; D: NA; CDR3: CASRPGRGGYGYTF; DNA: TGTGCCAGCAGACCGGGGCGCGGGGGGTATGGCTACACCTTC
J: TRBJ1-5; V: TRBV4-3; size: NA; D: NA; CDR3: CASSQDGQFNQPQHF; DNA: TGCGCCAGCAGCCAAGATGGGCAGTTCAATCAGCCCCAGCATTTT
J: TRBJ2-4; V: TRBV19; size: NA; D: NA; CDR3: CASSIRGQGAAKNIQYF; DNA: TGTGCCAGTAGTATACGGGGGCAGGGTGCGGCCAAAAACATTCAGTACTTC
J: TRBJ1-4; V: TRBV5-4; size: NA; D: NA; CDR3: CASSLNSGFEKLFF; DNA: TGTGCCAGCAGCTTGAATTCCGGATTTGAAAAACTGTTTTTT
J: TRBJ1-3; V: TRBV2; size: NA; D: TRBD1; CDR3: CASTGQVAGNTIYF; DNA: TGTGCCAGCACCGGACAGGTAGCTGGAAACACCATATATTTT
J: TRBJ1-4; V: TRBV2; size: NA; D: TRBD1; CDR3: CASRPGTVEKLFF; DNA: TGTGCCAGCAGGCCTGGGACAGTGGAAAAACTGTTTTTT
J: TRBJ1-3; V: TRBV7-9; size: NA; D: NA; CDR3: CASSLHQGLNTIYF; DNA: TGTGCCAGCAGCTTACACCAGGGATTAAACACCATATATTTT
J: TRBJ2-4; V: TRBV4-1; size: NA; D: NA; CDR3: CASRQEVGEVGIQYF; DNA: TGCGCCAGCAGACAAGAGGTAGGGGAAGTCGGCATTCAGTACTTC
J: TRBJ1-4; V: TRBV4-1; size: few; D: NA; CDR3: CASSRPGFNEKLFF; DNA: TGCGCCAGCAGCCGTCCCGGCTTTAATGAAAAACTGTTTTTT
J: TRBJ2-2; V: TRBV6-1; size: NA; D: NA; CDR3: CASSDPPPRGREAGELFF; DNA: TGTGCCAGCAGTGACCCCCCCCCGCGGGGCCGTGAGGCCGGGGAGCTGTTTTTT
J: TRBJ2-3; V: TRBV3-1/TRBV3-2; size: NA; D: NA; CDR3: CATGRWGEADTQYF; DNA: TGTGCCACCGGAAGGTGGGGCGAGGCAGATACGCAGTATTTT
J: TRBJ1-2; V: TRBV6-2/TRBV6-3; size: NA; D: NA; CDR3: CASSYSGGSGYGYTF; DNA: TGTGCCAGCAGTTACTCGGGTGGATCTGGGTATGGCTACACCTTC
J: TRBJ1-5; V: TRBV11-3; size: NA; D: NA; CDR3: CASSLQGTSYSNQPQHF; DNA: TGTGCCAGCAGCTTACAAGGGACGTCTTATAGCAATCAGCCCCAGCATTTT
J: TRBJ1-3; V: TRBV5-8; size: few; D: NA; CDR3: CASSSKGYYGNTIYF; DNA: TGTGCCAGCAGCTCTAAAGGGTATTATGGAAACACCATATATTTT
J: TRBJ2-3; V: TRBV3-1/TRBV3-2; size: NA; D: TRBD2; CDR3: CASSQALAGQIGWLDTQYF; DNA: TGTGCCAGCAGCCAAGCACTAGCGGGGCAAATTGGTTGGCTAGATACGCAGTATTTT
J: TRBJ1-2; V: TRBV19; size: few; D: TRBD1; CDR3: CASSRGQVYGYTF; DNA: TGTGCCAGTAGTAGAGGACAGGTCTATGGCTACACCTTC
J: TRBJ2-5; V: TRBV6-5; size: NA; D: TRBD1; CDR3: CASGTGSFGETQYF; DNA: TGTGCCAGCGGGACAGGGTCGTTTGGTGAGACCCAGTACTTC
J: TRBJ1-4; V: TRBV7-9; size: NA; D: NA; CDR3: CASSLVTVVGEKLFF; DNA: TGTGCCAGCAGCTTAGTGACAGTAGTAGGTGAAAAACTGTTTTTT
J: TRBJ2-3; V: TRBV7-9; size: NA; D: NA; CDR3: CASSSRGRADTQYF; DNA: TGTGCCAGCAGCTCCCGGGGGCGAGCAGATACGCAGTATTTT
J: TRBJ1-6; V: TRBV14; size: once; D: TRBD1; CDR3: CASSQTGGPWSPLHF; DNA: TGTGCCAGCAGCCAGACAGGGGGCCCATGGTCACCCCTCCACTTT
J: TRBJ2-3; V: TRBV5-5; size: NA; D: NA; CDR3: CASSLGTVYTDTQYF; DNA: TGTGCCAGCAGCTTGGGGACAGTATACACAGATACGCAGTATTTT
J: TRBJ1-1; V: TRBV6-6; size: NA; D: NA; CDR3: CASSTMNTEAFF; DNA: TGTGCCAGCTCCACTATGAACACTGAAGCTTTCTTT
J: TRBJ2-5; V: TRBV27; size: NA; D: TRBD2; CDR3: CASSPPVGGTKRGDKKGVTQYF; DNA: TGTGCCAGCAGTCCCCCGGTCGGGGGGACCAAGCGAGGTGACAAGAAGGGAGTGACCCAGTACTTC
J: TRBJ1-1; V: TRBV30; size: NA; D: TRBD1; CDR3: CAWSAGGAGAFF; DNA: TGTGCCTGGAGCGCAGGGGGCGCGGGAGCTTTCTTT
J: TRBJ1-6; V: TRBV5-6; size: NA; D: TRBD1; CDR3: CASSLLRGNSPLHF; DNA: TGTGCCAGCAGCTTGCTCAGGGGGAATTCACCCCTCCACTTT
J: TRBJ1-2; V: TRBV7-8; size: NA; D: TRBD1; CDR3: CASSFGQGYGYTF; DNA: TGTGCCAGCAGCTTCGGACAGGGTTATGGCTACACCTTC
J: TRBJ2-4; V: TRBV27; size: NA; D: NA; CDR3: CASSSDRKLAKNIQYF; DNA: TGTGCCAGCAGTTCCGACAGGAAACTAGCCAAAAACATTCAGTACTTC
J: TRBJ1-5; V: TRBV2; size: NA; D: NA; CDR3: CASTFVSSDQPQHF; DNA: TGTGCCAGCACCTTTGTAAGTTCAGATCAGCCCCAGCATTTT
J: TRBJ1-2; V: TRBV6-5; size: NA; D: NA; CDR3: CASSYAMKGYGYTF; DNA: TGTGCCAGCAGTTACGCTATGAAGGGCTATGGCTACACCTTC
J: TRBJ1-5; V: TRBV7-8; size: NA; D: TRBD1; CDR3: CASSLLAGQGVNQPQHF; DNA: TGTGCCAGCAGCTTATTAGCGGGACAGGGTGTAAATCAGCCCCAGCATTTT
J: TRBJ1-4; V: TRBV29-1; size: NA; D: NA; CDR3: CSVGRTNEKLFF; DNA: TGCAGCGTTGGCAGAACTAATGAAAAACTGTTTTTT
J: TRBJ1-4; V: TRBV20-1; size: few; D: NA; CDR3: CSATDKTLVFF; DNA: TGCAGTGCTACCGATAAAACGTTAGTGTTTTTT
J: TRBJ2-2; V: TRBV5-1; size: NA; D: TRBD2; CDR3: CASSRPGGFDSGELFF; DNA: TGCGCCAGCAGCCGCCCGGGGGGGTTCGATTCCGGGGAGCTGTTTTTT
J: TRBJ1-2; V: TRBV5-1; size: few; D: NA; CDR3: CASSLWGADGYTF; DNA: TGCGCCAGCAGTTTATGGGGGGCTGATGGCTACACCTTC
J: TRBJ1-6; V: TRBV14; size: NA; D: NA; CDR3: CASSQDFGQSNSPLHF; DNA: TGTGCCAGCAGCCAAGATTTCGGACAGTCAAATTCACCCCTCCACTTT
J: TRBJ2-5; V: TRBV6-5; size: once; D: NA; CDR3: CASSSFRLPTAPYF; DNA: TGTGCCAGCAGTTCGTTTCGTCTGCCGACGGCTCCGTACTTC
J: TRBJ2-2; V: TRBV5-1; size: NA; D: TRBD1; CDR3: CASSLRQGAPTGELFF; DNA: TGCGCCAGCAGCTTGAGACAGGGGGCACCCACCGGGGAGCTGTTTTTT
J: TRBJ1-2; V: TRBV20-1; size: NA; D: NA; CDR3: CSAIQGYGYTF; DNA: TGCAGTGCAATACAGGGCTATGGCTACACCTTC
J: TRBJ1-1; V: TRBV6-5; size: once; D: NA; CDR3: CASSYSQGNTEAFF; DNA: TGTGCCAGCAGTTACTCTCAGGGAAACACTGAAGCTTTCTTT
J: TRBJ2-3; V: TRBV2; size: NA; D: TRBD2; CDR3: CASSDGRGVFTDTQYF; DNA: TGTGCCAGCAGTGATGGGCGGGGGGTATTCACAGATACGCAGTATTTT
J: TRBJ1-2; V: TRBV6-6; size: NA; D: TRBD1; CDR3: CASSQGTGDNYGYTF; DNA: TGTGCCAGCAGCCAAGGGACAGGAGATAACTATGGCTACACCTTC
J: TRBJ2-2; V: TRBV19; size: NA; D: TRBD1; CDR3: CASSITGAAGELFF; DNA: TGTGCCAGTAGTATCACAGGGGCGGCCGGGGAGCTGTTTTTT
J: TRBJ1-5; V: TRBV30; size: NA; D: NA; CDR3: CAWGGRISNQPQHF; DNA: TGTGCCTGGGGAGGACGGATAAGCAATCAGCCCCAGCATTTT
J: TRBJ2-5; V: TRBV29-1; size: NA; D: TRBD1; CDR3: CSVDQTGQETQYF; DNA: TGCAGCGTTGATCAGACAGGGCAAGAGACCCAGTACTTC
J: TRBJ2-3; V: TRBV6-2/TRBV6-3; size: NA; D: TRBD1; CDR3: CASSYSQGANTQYF; DNA: TGTGCCAGCAGTTACTCACAGGGGGCAAATACGCAGTATTTT
J: TRBJ1-4; V: TRBV7-9; size: NA; D: NA; CDR3: CASSLEGAGKVEKLFF; DNA: TGTGCCAGCAGCTTAGAAGGGGCAGGGAAGGTTGAAAAACTGTTTTTT
J: TRBJ1-6; V: TRBV5-1; size: NA; D: NA; CDR3: CASSLDGGSSPLHF; DNA: TGCGCCAGCAGCTTGGACGGGGGAAGTTCACCCCTCCACTTT
J: TRBJ2-5; V: TRBV5-1; size: NA; D: NA; CDR3: CASSYQETQYF; DNA: TGCGCCAGCAGCTATCAAGAGACCCAGTACTTC
J: TRBJ2-1; V: TRBV18; size: NA; D: TRBD1; CDR3: CASSPGTGGSNEQFF; DNA: TGTGCCAGCTCACCCGGGACAGGGGGCTCCAATGAGCAGTTCTTC
J: TRBJ1-5; V: TRBV6-1; size: NA; D: NA; CDR3: CASSDRRKPQHF; DNA: TGTGCCAGCAGTGATCGCCGGAAGCCCCAGCATTTT
J: TRBJ1-4; V: TRBV5-6; size: once; D: NA; CDR3: CASSLVGETNEKLFF; DNA: TGTGCCAGCAGCTTGGTGGGGGAAACTAATGAAAAACTGTTTTTT
J: TRBJ1-6; V: TRBV6-5; size: NA; D: TRBD1; CDR3: CASSYRTGGKSPLHF; DNA: TGTGCCAGCAGTTACCGGACAGGGGGAAAGTCACCCCTCCACTTT
J: TRBJ1-5; V: TRBV3-1/TRBV3-2; size: NA; D: NA; CDR3: CASSRFNQPQHF; DNA: TGTGCCAGCAGCCGGTTCAATCAGCCCCAGCATTTT